These 27 T cell receptor beta chains originate from one sample sequenced in a study of T cell responses to AZD1222 COVID-19 vaccine. Using immunoSEQ multiplex PCR, the repertoire was profiled, and TCRdb retains in-frame clones only, with some absent. The table includes 98,000 or so clones, approximately 88% detected once. Sequencing used peripheral blood, obtained on day 0 of AZD1222 vaccination. All receptors derive from an adult in good health.

This clone has just a few counts. This chain connects TRBV28 to TRBJ1-1; D gene unclear. V gave up 2 bases and J gave up 7 bases, with 8 bases separating them. The CDR3 length is 12 residues. Germline-derived CDR1 and CDR2 are MDHEN and SYDVKM. CDR3 sequence reads: CASSLGVFEAFF. The DNA of the CDR3 is TGTGCCAGCAGTTTAGGCGTTTTTGAAGCTTTCTTT.

The rearrangement uses TRBV15 and TRBJ2-7; D unresolved. Germline V gives CDR1 LNHNV, CDR2 YYDKDF (reference sequence). Trimming stripped 0 bases from V and 3 bases from J, with 9 bases between. The CDR3 spans 14 residues. As DNA, the CDR3 is TGTGCCACCAGCAGAGATCTGAGCCGCTACGAGCAGTACTTC. It is translated as CATSRDLSRYEQYF.

The V call is TRBV7-6, the J call TRBJ2-1, with 13 bases that match TRBD2. V shed 0 bases, J shed 9 bases, and the junction held 5 bases outside the gene matches. CDR3 length: 16 amino acids. In germline, CDR1 is SGHVS, CDR2 FNYEAQ. The CDR3 bases are TGTGCCAGCAGCTTAGCCGGACTAGCGGGAGCGGGTGAGCAGTTCTTC. It specifies CASSLAGLAGAGEQFF.

This chain links TRBV18 with TRBJ1-3; D is undetermined. CDR3 size: 14 residues. The V gene's germline CDR1 is KGHSH and CDR2 LQKENI. Trimming took 4 bases from V and 0 from J, leaving 7 bases between them. This CDR3 is CASSRQASGNTIYF. The CDR3, as DNA: TGTGCCAGCTCACGGCAGGCCTCTGGAAACACCATATATTTT.

This chain links TRBV27 with TRBJ2-1; D is unresolved. Germline V lookup: CDR1 MNHEY, CDR2 SMNVEV (reference sequence). The CDR3 sequence is 12 residues long. Trimming left V 5 bases short and J 7 bases short, with 9 bases between. In DNA, the CDR3 is TGTGCCAGCAGTAAAGTCTTAAATGAGCAGTTCTTC. Its translation is CASSKVLNEQFF.

This clone was observed at least ten times. The V gene is TRBV6-5, the J gene TRBJ1-2; weak D call: TRBD1 (5 bases). The CDR3 length is 14 residues. Germline V lookup: CDR1 MNHEY, CDR2 SVGAGI. Trimming took off 7 bases at V and 4 bases at J, with 16 bases between the two ends. In DNA, the CDR3 is TGTGCCAGCACCATATTCCGGGACTCCTATGGCTACACCTTC. This sequence encodes CASTIFRDSYGYTF.

V gene TRBV9 combines with J gene TRBJ2-7; no firm D call. Germline CDR1 SGDLS, CDR2 YYNGEE. CDR3 size: 15 residues. V was trimmed by 0 bases and J by 0 bases, leaving 10 bases between them. CDR3: CASSVGLGPSYEQYF. CDR3 DNA: TGTGCCAGCAGCGTAGGTCTCGGTCCCTCCTACGAGCAGTACTTC.

The V and J genes are TRBV29-1 and TRBJ1-1; TRBD1 agrees at 7 bases. Germline CDR1 SQVTM, CDR2 ANQGSEA. The CDR3 has 14 amino acids. Trimming took 5 bases from V and 2 from J; bases not matched to a gene: 8. DNA of the CDR3: TGCAGCGTTTTCGTAGGACAGGAAAACACTGAAGCTTTCTTT. Protein sequence: CSVFVGQENTEAFF.

The rearrangement joins TRBV6-5 to TRBJ1-1, with 8 nucleotides matching TRBD1. CDR3 length: 14 residues. The V gene's germline CDR1 is MNHEY and CDR2 SVGAGI. Trimming took 6 bases from V and 3 from J; bases not matched to a gene: 6. CDR3: CASSDYRGYTEAFF. CDR3 DNA: TGTGCCAGCAGCGATTACAGGGGGTACACTGAAGCTTTCTTT.

The genes are TRBV11-2 and TRBJ2-2; unclear D gene. The germline CDR1 and CDR2 sequences are SGHAT and FQNNGV. V was trimmed by 2 bases and J by 5 bases, leaving 12 bases between them. The CDR3 is 15 residues long. The CDR3 reads CASSLSHGETGELFF. CDR3 coding DNA: TGTGCCAGCAGCTTATCCCACGGTGAAACCGGGGAGCTGTTTTTT.

The chain uses TRBV2 and TRBJ1-5, with D hard to call. The V end was cut by 8 bases, the J end by 4 bases, with 6 bases between. The CDR3 is 11 residues long. Germline V lookup: CDR1 SNHLY, CDR2 FYNNEI. CDR3 sequence: CASGRNQPQHF. The CDR3 DNA is TGTGCCAGCGGTCGAAATCAGCCCCAGCATTTT.

The rearrangement links TRBV11-2 to TRBJ2-7, with 9 bases matching TRBD1. The CDR3 spans 14 residues. After removal of 5 bases from V and 6 bases from J, the junction contained 8 bases not matched to a gene. Germline loops: CDR1 SGHAT, CDR2 FQNNGV. DNA of the CDR3: TGTGCCAGCAGCAGTACAGGGGGCTATATCGAGCAGTACTTC. Protein sequence: CASSSTGGYIEQYF.

V usage is TRBV7-6 and J usage is TRBJ1-5; D unresolved. This CDR3 is 15 amino acids long. The germline V gene has CDR1 SGHVS and CDR2 FNYEAQ. V was clipped by 1 base and J by 1 base, with 8 bases between them. CDR3 DNA sequence: TGTGCCAGCAGCTTAGGGGCTGGGAGCAATCAGCCCCAGCATTTT. Protein product: CASSLGAGSNQPQHF.

This chain links TRBV6-5 with TRBJ1-2; D perhaps matches TRBD1 (5 bases). Trimming stripped 7 bases from V and 8 bases from J, with 20 bases between. CDR3 length: 14 amino acids. CDR1 MNHEY and CDR2 SVGAGI come from the germline V gene. As DNA, the CDR3 is TGTGCCAGCATCCAACGGGGACGGAAGGAGGGCTACACCTTC. Protein sequence: CASIQRGRKEGYTF.

This chain connects TRBV4-1 to TRBJ1-5; TRBD1 might be the D (5 bases). Germline assignment: CDR1 MGHRA and CDR2 YSYEKL. V was pared by 1 base and J by 3 bases, with 10 bases between. The CDR3 consists of 15 residues. CDR3 sequence (DNA): TGCGCCAGCAGCCAAGCCGGGACGGACAATCAGCCCCAGCATTTT. Translating gives CASSQAGTDNQPQHF.

The V gene is TRBV5-1, the J gene TRBJ2-5, with 12 bases identical to TRBD2. The CDR3 runs 16 residues. Germline CDR1 reads SGHRS; CDR2 reads YFSETQ. Trimming removed 3 bases from V and 5 bases from J; junction bases left unmatched: 8. The CDR3 DNA reads TGCGCCAGCAGCTCTACGACTAGCGGGGGCTCGGAGACCCAGTACTTC. Its protein product is CASSSTTSGGSETQYF.

Here the CDR3 reads CASSIRVRQPQHF. CDR3 sequence (DNA): TGTGCCAGTAGTATCAGGGTACGTCAGCCCCAGCATTTT. The chain has TRBV19 and TRBJ1-5; maybe TRBD1 (5 bases). The CDR3 sequence is 13 residues long. V gave up 3 bases and J gave up 6 bases, with 9 bases separating them. Germline V CDR1 and CDR2: LNHDA, SQIVND (reference sequence).

The rearrangement joins TRBV25-1 to TRBJ2-1; D gene ambiguous. Trimming left V 7 bases short and J 5 bases short, with 6 bases between. Looked up from germline, CDR1 is MGHDK and CDR2 is SYGVNS. The CDR3 consists of 11 residues. This CDR3 is CASTPDNEQFF. CDR3 in DNA: TGTGCCAGCACCCCGGACAATGAGCAGTTCTTC.

This sequence joins TRBV5-5 and TRBJ2-7; no clear D gene. Germline CDR1 is SGHKS and CDR2 is YYEKEE (reference sequence). The CDR3 covers 13 residues. Trimming took off 2 bases at V and 3 bases at J, with 9 bases between the two ends. The CDR3 DNA is TGTGCCAGCAGCTTTGGGCAAAACTACGAGCAGTACTTC. The encoded protein is CASSFGQNYEQYF. Using reference TRBV5-5 and TRBJ2-7 for the parts outside the CDR3, the full variable domain is DAGVTQSPTHLIKTRGQQVTLRCSPISGHKSVSWYQQVLGQGPQFIFQYYEKEERGRGNFPDRFSARQFPNYSSELNVNALLLGDSALYLCASSFGQNYEQYFGPGTRLTVT.

This CDR3 is CASTIIGQRNQPQHF. The CDR3, as DNA: TGTGCCAGCACCATAATCGGACAGCGCAATCAGCCCCAGCATTTT. The V gene is TRBV28, the J gene TRBJ1-5; D possibly corresponds to TRBD1 (6 bases). This CDR3 is 15 amino acids long. The germline V and J ends were trimmed by 7 bases and 2 bases, with 15 bases remaining between them. CDR1 is MDHEN and CDR2 is SYDVKM in the germline V gene.

The chain carries TRBV3-1 (or the pseudogene TRBV3-2) and TRBJ2-5; D unclear. With 5 bases removed from V and 5 bases from J, the gap between germline ends came to 15 bases. This CDR3 contains 14 residues. From germline, CDR1 is LGHDT and CDR2 YNNKEL (reference sequence). CDR3 region: CASSKGRRSETQYF. CDR3 in DNA: TGTGCCAGCAGCAAGGGCCGGCGTTCGGAGACCCAGTACTTC.

The gene calls are TRBV28 and TRBJ2-4, with D tentatively TRBD2 (5 bases). The germline gives CDR1 MDHEN, CDR2 SYDVKM. Trimming stripped 5 bases from V and 0 bases from J, with 17 bases between. CDR3 length equals 17 residues. CDR3 nucleotide sequence: TGTGCCAGCAGTCCCAGAGCGGAGATACTAGCCAAAAACATTCAGTACTTC. It specifies CASSPRAEILAKNIQYF. Based on the CDR3 plus reference TRBV28 and TRBJ2-4, the full variable domain is DVKVTQSSRYLVKRTGEKVFLECVQDMDHENMFWYRQDPGLGLRLIYFSYDVKMKEKGDIPEGYSVSREKKERFSLILESASTNQTSMYLCASSPRAEILAKNIQYFGAGTRLSVL.

The count of this clone is one. V usage is TRBV6-6 and J usage is TRBJ1-2; D not certain. Trimming removed 10 bases from V and 0 bases from J, with 6 bases in between. Germline assignment: CDR1 MNHNY and CDR2 SVGAGI (reference sequence). The CDR3 is 11 residues long. CDR3: CATGSNYGYTF. Written as DNA, the CDR3 is TGTGCCACGGGGTCTAACTATGGCTACACCTTC.

The chain combines TRBV27 with TRBJ1-2; D is uncertain. V lost 3 bases, J lost 6 bases, and 8 bases lay in between. The CDR3 contains 12 residues. The germline CDR1 and CDR2 sequences are MNHEY and SMNVEV (reference sequence). DNA for the CDR3: TGTGCCAGCAGTTTGGAGGGAAATGGCTACACCTTC. Protein product: CASSLEGNGYTF.

The chain recombines TRBV19 with TRBJ2-2, with TRBD1 matching 10 bases. The CDR3 contains 15 residues. Germline CDR1 and CDR2: LNHDA and SQIVND (reference sequence). V lost 3 bases, J lost 5 bases, and 3 bases stayed unmatched. Here the CDR3 reads CASSIGGQGTGELFF. The CDR3 region has the DNA TGTGCCAGTAGTATTGGGGGACAGGGGACCGGGGAGCTGTTTTTT.

This chain uses TRBV7-2 with TRBJ2-7; no reliable D call. Trimming removed 5 bases from V and 4 bases from J, with 6 bases in between. This CDR3 has 11 amino acids. Germline loops: CDR1 SGHTA, CDR2 FQGNSA. The CDR3 sequence: CASSPKYEQYF. The DNA for the CDR3 is TGTGCCAGCAGCCCCAAGTACGAGCAGTACTTC.

The chain employs TRBV13 and TRBJ2-3; D possibly corresponds to TRBD1 (6 bases). Germline lookup yields CDR1 PRHDT and CDR2 FYEKMQ (reference sequence). The V and J ends lost 2 bases and 4 bases respectively, with 19 bases between them. The CDR3 runs to 17 residues. The CDR3 DNA follows: TGTGCCAGCAGCTTATCAGGTCGGCAGGGGAGCGCAGATACGCAGTATTTT. Residues: CASSLSGRQGSADTQYF. The full variable domain, rest sourced from reference TRBV13 and TRBJ2-3, is AAGVIQSPRHLIKEKRETATLKCYPIPRHDTVYWYQQGPGQDPQFLISFYEKMQSDKGSIPDRFSAQQFSDYHSELNMSSLELGDSALYFCASSLSGRQGSADTQYFGPGTRLTVL.